This passage covers 4 T cell receptor beta chains from one sample sequenced in a study of neurological immune-mediated disorders. From the 5' RACE reads, TCRdb called clonotypes with MiXCR, one entry per CDR3 protein. The sample includes roughly 60,000 distinct CDR3 sequences, around 3.6% of them seen just once. Material: PBMCs. Receptors originate from a woman aged 25 to 39 with multiple sclerosis.

This clonotype was picked up many times. The rearrangement joins TRBV5-1 to TRBJ2-2, with D hard to call. CDR1 is SGHRS, CDR2 YFSETQ, per germline. The CDR3 has 16 residues. With 4 bases removed from V and 0 bases from J, the gap between germline ends came to 13 bases. This chain's CDR3 is CASSDQVQANTGELFF. For the CDR3, the DNA is TGCGCCAGCAGCGACCAGGTGCAAGCGAACACCGGGGAGCTGTTTTTT. Full variable domain (remainder filled in from reference TRBV5-1 and TRBJ2-2): KAGVTQTPRYLIKTRGQQVTLSCSPISGHRSVSWYQQTPGQGLQFLFEYFSETQRNKGNFPGRFSGRQFSNSRSEMNVSTLELGDSALYLCASSDQVQANTGELFFGEGSRLTVL.

This clonotype was recorded many times. The chain has TRBV6-5 and TRBJ1-1; D may be TRBD1 (5 bases). Germline V CDR1 and CDR2: MNHEY, SVGAGI. The CDR3 loop spans 11 amino acids. Trimming shortened V by 7 bases and J by 11 bases, and 14 bases separated the two germline ends. CDR3 sequence: CASIAGPNAFF. The CDR3 DNA reads as TGTGCCAGCATAGCAGGGCCAAATGCTTTCTTT.

A word on this clonotype: The missing conserved phenylalanine or tryptophan at the end of this CDR3 makes a read error likely. This CDR3 reads CSARDTAKPKNIQYN. The CDR3 coding sequence is TGCAGTGCTAGAGATACCGCTAAACCCAAAAACATTCAGTACAAC. The chain is built from TRBV20-1 and TRBJ2-4; D gene uncertain. Germline lookup yields CDR1 DFQATT and CDR2 SNEGSKA (reference sequence). V was pared by 0 bases and J by 2 bases, with 11 bases between. The CDR3 length is 15 residues.

This clonotype was observed many times. The chain combines TRBV6-5 with TRBJ2-5; D may be TRBD1 or TRBD2 (6 bases each). Germline CDR1 reads MNHEY; CDR2 reads SVGAGI. CDR3 size: 13 residues. V was trimmed by 6 bases and J by 1 base, leaving 9 bases between them. CDR3 DNA: TGTGCCAGCAGAACGGGGGCCCAAGAGACCCAGTACTTC. This translates into CASRTGAQETQYF.